This T cell receptor beta chain emerged from a study of blood T cell repertoires in COVID-19. Produced via immunoSEQ multiplex PCR; TCRdb's table is partial and in-frame only. The sample lists approximately 290,000 clones, about 91% occurring once. V lost 7 bases to trimming and J lost 6 bases, with 14 bases between them. Germline V gene sequence: CDR1 LNHDA, CDR2 SQIVND (reference sequence). This CDR3 spans 13 amino acids. Specimen: peripheral blood. V usage is TRBV19 and J usage is TRBJ2-3, with unresolved D. The sequence was collected from a woman aged 55-75 years with acute or convalescent COVID-19. The CDR3 nucleotides are TGTGCCAGTACGCCAGGATCCGCGGATACGCAGTATTTT. Amino acid sequence: CASTPGSADTQYF.